The 12 T cell receptor beta chains below were found in one sample sequenced in a study of T cells expressing NK-cell markers. One entry per CDR3 protein, without DNA, is what TCRdb gives after re-calling the 5' RACE reads. The listing records approximately 380,000 distinct CDR3 sequences. The sequencing sample was made of blood T cells: a sorted CD56 or NKG2C T cell subset, CD4+ or CD8+ T cells, or bulk PBMC T cells (not recorded which). The receptors here all came from a man aged 18 to 69 in good health.

The rearrangement links TRBV6-1 to TRBJ1-1. Germline V gene lookup returns CDR1 MNHNS and CDR2 SASEGT. The CDR3 length is 14 residues. CDR3 sequence reads: CASRPTGTADEAFF.

The chain combines TRBV6-1 with TRBJ1-2; TCRdb's D gene call, TRBD1, goes unchecked for lack of DNA. This CDR3 is 15 amino acids long. From germline, CDR1 is MNHNS and CDR2 SASEGT. The CDR3 reads CASRTGGTAFSGYTF.

This chain joins TRBV11-2 and TRBJ1-2; checking the TCRdb D call of TRBD1 is not possible without DNA. CDR1 is SGHAT, CDR2 FQNNGV, per germline. This CDR3 region has 12 residues. This chain's CDR3 is CASSQTGDGYTF.

J is TRBJ2-3 and V is TRBV12-3 or TRBV12-4. The CDR3 consists of 12 residues. The CDR3 protein is CASSITDITQYF.

V is TRBV4-2 and J is TRBJ2-2. This CDR3 is built from 15 residues. CDR1 is LGHNA, CDR2 YNFKEQ, per germline. CDR3 residues: CASSPDRLDTGELFF.

The CDR3 region is CASSSRLSQAGGRETQYF. The V gene is TRBV6-5, the J gene TRBJ2-5; TCRdb gives TRBD2 as the D gene, but with no DNA this cannot be confirmed. The CDR3 contains 18 residues. Germline lookup yields CDR1 MNHEY and CDR2 SVGAGI.

V is TRBV7-9 and J is TRBJ2-2; TCRdb designates TRBD1, a call that cannot be tested without DNA. The CDR3 sequence is 17 residues long. Germline V gene lookup returns CDR1 SEHNR and CDR2 FQNEAQ (reference sequence). The CDR3 sequence is CASSVDRDRALGGELFF.

The V and J genes are TRBV20-1 and TRBJ1-4; the TCRdb D gene call, TRBD1, has no DNA to confirm it. The CDR3 is 14 amino acids. Germline lookup yields CDR1 DFQATT and CDR2 SNEGSKA (reference sequence). The CDR3 is CSARVGVTVEKLFF.

The CDR3 sequence is CASRGIPGRNTEAFF. This rearrangement joins TRBV12-3 or TRBV12-4 to TRBJ1-1; TCRdb reports TRBD1, a call that lacks DNA to check it against. The CDR3 is 15 amino acids.

The genes are TRBV7-9 and TRBJ2-7. Germline CDR1 is SEHNR and CDR2 is FQNEAQ (reference sequence). The length of the CDR3 is 11 residues. This CDR3 is CASSLEGWEYF.

The chain has TRBV6-5 and TRBJ2-5; the D gene TCRdb calls, TRBD1, cannot be checked with no DNA. Per germline, CDR1 MNHEY and CDR2 SVGAGI. This CDR3 has 11 residues. CDR3 sequence reads: CASIGIGGQYF.

This clonotype ranks as medium-sized (0.01 to 0.1%) in terms of frequency. V is TRBV12-3 or TRBV12-4 and J is TRBJ2-5; TCRdb calls TRBD2, which cannot be checked without DNA. The CDR3 contains 11 residues. CDR3 sequence: CASSLGESRYF.